The source of this T cell receptor beta chain is a study of shared clonotypes between healthy human individuals (dated by TCRdb to about 2020). In the study overall: Three men and two women, aged 18 to 49 years, made up the cohort. For each donor, CD4 naive and CD4 memory were each given three plates, CD8 naive was given two plates, and CD8 memory was given one plate. The study deeply sequenced blood TCR repertoires of several healthy adults to estimate repertoire size and the extent of clonotype sharing between individuals. Libraries were prepared and TCR repertoires were sequenced by different laboratories using diverse techniques, in order to increase sequencing depth and limit assay-specific biases. Between about 0.8 and 8.9 billion PBMCs per donor were obtained by leukapheresis.

This clone was recorded once. Its antigen remains unidentified. No qualities accompany the bases; no much larger clone lies one base away. TCR CDR3 regions were amplified from genomic DNA by multiplex PCR using the deep immunoSEQ assay. Genomic DNA extracted from each cell subset was distributed evenly over all wells of several immunoSEQ 96-well plates, and each plate served as one replicate. Each replicate PCR for sorted subsets received roughly 0.2 ug genomic DNA, equal to about 30,000 T cell genomes. Purified libraries were quantified with a Qubit 3.0 fluorometer, sized on a Bioanalyzer 2100, and re-quantified with the KAPA Library Quantification kit. Every immunoSEQ 96-well plate was sequenced on a dedicated single-read 150-cycle Illumina NextSeq 550 flow cell. As for the original processing: Because the immunoSEQ output included only junctional sequences and no quality scores, the filtering could not be the same as the filtering used for full-length reads. To assign V/J genes and CDR3, sequences were annotated against IMGT germline references using PyIR, a Python wrapper for IgBLAST v1.9. Reads were filtered out if the reads had weak V/J assignments (E-value above 1e-6), no CDR3, stop codons, out-of-frame junctions, or ambiguous translated residues. A V3J clonotype was defined by an identical inferred V gene, J gene, and CDR3 amino acid sequence. Percentage overlap between repertoires was calculated by dividing the number of shared unique clonotypes by the size of the smaller repertoire. Three approaches were used to assess repertoire richness: RTK rarefaction, the Chao1 estimator, and Recon v2.1 estimates of unobserved clonotypes. OLGA was used to compute generation probabilities for all TCRbeta clonotypes that the gDNA method yielded from a few donors. TCRdb's version of the immuneACCESS table is confined to in-frame rearrangements and falls short of the full clone set. An unresolved V gene accounts for under half of the shortfall where checked; the remainder is of unknown origin. V, J and clone size are those of that table, while D and trimming were read from the DNA. A total of 1,500,000 or so clones appear in this sample, roughly 98.5% of them only once. Approximately 0.4% of the sample lies in the top ten.

The donors were healthy, HIV-negative adults who had no recently reported acute infections or vaccinations. Every donor was a Caucasian adult residing in Nashville, Tennessee, USA. Magnetic negative selection was used to enrich CD4+ T cells, after which naive cells were positively selected on CD45RA and the negative fraction became the memory subset. Blood was obtained by leukapheresis, after which PBMCs were separated by Ficoll-Histopaque density gradient centrifugation and cryopreserved in liquid nitrogen vapor phase. Purity and quantity of every magnetically sorted T cell population were checked by analytical flow cytometry. Genomic DNA was isolated from every sorted fraction and measured by UV absorbance on a Nanodrop 2000c. Broad study findings and their caveats: Naive subsets generally had larger estimated clonotype richness than memory subsets. Pairwise subsampling indicated that sequencing depth was expected to affect the degree of clonotype sharing among donors. Sampling was restricted to blood, and TCR repertoires in tissue are likely to differ from TCR repertoires in blood. When four donors were compared, the shared fraction of clonotypes was around 5% for naive CD4, more than 3% for naive CD8, 2% to 2.5% for memory CD4, and around 0.4% for memory CD8. Even with the large sequencing depth, rarefaction of the sorted-subset datasets indicated that sequencing was incomplete. Because the study included only a small number of donors, the genetic and exposure-history diversity represented was limited. Compared with non-shared clonotypes, clonotypes shared by all four sorted-subset donors had higher generation probabilities.

CDR1 SGHVS and CDR2 FQNEAQ are derived from the germline V gene. The junction shows trimming of 2 bases on V and 2 bases on J, plus 16 bases between the germline ends. Including cysteine and phenylalanine, the CDR3 has 17 amino acids. CDR3 DNA is the only sequence kept; it has 51 bases, read in frame from the first base. The V and J segments used are TRBV7-8 and TRBJ1-5; perhaps TRBD1 is the D gene, with 6 bases matching. Sequenced input: naive CD4+ T cells sorted from blood. The cell subset or site label for this specimen denotes: CD45RA+ positively selected. The clonotype comes from a young man in good health. Here is the DNA: TGTGCCAGCAGCTTAAATTCCAGGGGCTTTGGCAATCAGCCCCAGCATTTT. Translated, this is CASSLNSRGFGNQPQHF.